A selection of T cell receptor beta chains follows, all from one sample in a study of blood T cell repertoires in COVID-19. TCRdb's table, derived via immunoSEQ multiplex PCR, lists solely in-frame clones and lacks some. The table records 250,000 to 400,000 clones, 90% of them present only once. The material sequenced was peripheral blood. The receptor set was obtained from a woman aged 25-40 years with COVID-19, enrolled during active disease. The CDR3 runs from the conserved cysteine through the conserved F or W. The D gene is left open where the match is weak. Clone size, where shown, is once, few, many, or a class for clones that have expanded.

j_call	v_call	clone_size	d_call	cdr3_aa	cdr3_nt
TRBJ2-1	TRBV5-1	NA	TRBD1	CASSFSVDRAFSEQFF	TGCGCCAGCAGCTTTAGTGTGGACAGGGCTTTTAGTGAGCAGTTCTTC
TRBJ1-6	TRBV15	once	NA	CATSGTRGTPLHF	TGTGCCACCAGCGGCACAAGGGGGACACCCCTCCACTTT
TRBJ1-5	TRBV30	few	NA	CAWSVSTGNQPQHF	TGTGCCTGGAGTGTAAGTACAGGGAATCAGCCCCAGCATTTT
TRBJ1-4	TRBV11-2	NA	NA	CASSSLLRQGGEKLFF	TGTGCCAGCAGCTCCCTCCTTCGGCAGGGAGGCGAAAAACTGTTTTTT
TRBJ1-1	TRBV12-3/TRBV12-4	once	NA	CASSWGGTEAFF	TGTGCCAGCAGCTGGGGGGGGACTGAAGCTTTCTTT
TRBJ2-4	TRBV6-4	NA	NA	CASSGRDIQYF	TGTGCCAGCAGTGGGAGGGACATTCAGTACTTC
TRBJ2-4	TRBV5-4	NA	TRBD2	CASSLESVTSGRLAKNIQYF	TGTGCCAGCAGCTTGGAGTCGGTGACTAGCGGGAGGCTAGCCAAAAACATTCAGTACTTC
TRBJ2-5	TRBV3-1/TRBV3-2	NA	TRBD1	CASSPGDRGRGETQYF	TGTGCCAGCAGCCCTGGGGACAGGGGCAGGGGAGAGACCCAGTACTTC
TRBJ2-3	TRBV5-4	once	TRBD1	CASSRDSPDTQYF	TGTGCCAGCAGCAGGGACAGCCCAGATACGCAGTATTTT
TRBJ1-1	TRBV7-6	NA	NA	CASSLLYTTPGTEAFF	TGTGCCAGCAGCTTATTATACACTACCCCTGGGACTGAAGCTTTCTTT
TRBJ1-2	TRBV6-5	NA	TRBD1	CASGDRAGYTF	TGTGCCAGCGGGGACAGGGCTGGCTACACCTTC
TRBJ2-7	TRBV6-6	NA	NA	CASSHETGLTYEQYF	TGTGCCAGCAGCCACGAGACAGGCTTGACCTACGAGCAGTACTTC
TRBJ1-1	TRBV30	once	TRBD1	CAWSVQGRRNTEAFF	TGTGCCTGGAGTGTACAGGGGAGGAGGAACACTGAAGCTTTCTTT
TRBJ1-6	TRBV4-1	once	TRBD1	CASSQDGTGGSPLHF	TGCGCCAGCAGCCAAGACGGGACAGGGGGCTCACCCCTCCACTTT
TRBJ1-2	TRBV5-6	NA	TRBD1	CASSSTRDRPYGYTF	TGTGCCAGCAGCTCAACCCGGGACAGGCCCTATGGCTACACCTTC
TRBJ1-1	TRBV4-1	NA	NA	CASSQVQGLNTEAFF	TGCGCCAGCAGCCAAGTACAGGGTCTGAACACTGAAGCTTTCTTT
TRBJ1-5	TRBV12-3/TRBV12-4	NA	NA	CASSQRGDQPQHF	TGTGCCAGCAGTCAACGGGGGGATCAGCCCCAGCATTTT
TRBJ2-2	TRBV5-4	NA	NA	CASSSGQNTGELFF	TGTGCCAGCAGCTCGGGACAGAACACCGGGGAGCTGTTTTTT
TRBJ2-3	TRBV11-2	NA	NA	CASSFSGRGTDTQYF	TGTGCCAGCAGTTTTAGTGGGCGGGGCACAGATACGCAGTATTTT
TRBJ1-1	TRBV18	NA	TRBD1	CASSPATGLSPAFF	TGTGCCAGCTCACCAGCGACAGGGTTATCTCCAGCTTTCTTT
TRBJ1-1	TRBV7-8	NA	TRBD1	CASSLGVGQGNTEAFF	TGTGCCAGCAGCTTAGGGGTAGGACAGGGTAACACTGAAGCTTTCTTT
TRBJ1-5	TRBV30	NA	NA	CAWSNQGTQPQHF	TGTGCCTGGAGTAATCAGGGGACGCAGCCCCAGCATTTT
TRBJ1-2	TRBV4-1	NA	NA	CASSQVGGRPYGYTF	TGCGCCAGCAGCCAAGTCGGCGGAAGACCATATGGCTACACCTTC
TRBJ1-3	TRBV2	few	NA	CASSRAPSSGNTIYF	TGTGCCAGCAGCAGGGCACCTAGCTCTGGAAACACCATATATTTT
TRBJ2-7	TRBV6-5	NA	TRBD1	CAFNRGPRDEQYF	TGTGCCTTCAACAGGGGCCCGAGGGACGAGCAGTACTTC
TRBJ2-2	TRBV11-2	NA	NA	CASSTADTGELFF	TGTGCCAGCAGCACCGCGGACACCGGGGAGCTGTTTTTT
TRBJ1-6	TRBV5-4	NA	TRBD1	CASSFRQGGNSPLHF	TGTGCCAGCAGCTTCCGACAGGGTGGTAATTCACCCCTCCACTTT
TRBJ1-6	TRBV7-2	NA	TRBD1	CASSSRQGSSNSPLHF	TGTGCCAGCAGCTCACGACAGGGGAGTAGTAATTCACCCCTCCACTTT
TRBJ1-5	TRBV7-4	NA	NA	CASSLWDKYQPQHF	TGTGCCAGCAGCTTGTGGGACAAATATCAGCCCCAGCATTTT
TRBJ2-7	TRBV5-1	NA	TRBD1	CASSSTLDRLGQYF	TGCGCCAGCAGCTCCACTCTGGACAGGCTCGGGCAGTACTTC
TRBJ2-1	TRBV7-9	NA	TRBD2	CASGGTRKFF	TGTGCCAGCGGTGGGACTAGGAAATTCTTC
TRBJ2-2	TRBV3-1/TRBV3-2	NA	TRBD1	CASSQGQGSSGELFF	TGTGCCAGCAGCCAAGGACAGGGGTCCAGCGGGGAGCTGTTTTTT
TRBJ1-3	TRBV5-8	NA	NA	CASSFLENTIYF	TGTGCCAGCAGCTTCTTAGAAAACACCATATATTTT
TRBJ2-3	TRBV28	NA	TRBD1	CASSYRDREVDTQYF	TGTGCCAGCAGCTACCGGGACAGGGAAGTAGATACGCAGTATTTT
TRBJ1-3	TRBV3-1/TRBV3-2	once	TRBD1	CASSSTGDPGNTIYF	TGTGCCAGCAGCTCAACAGGGGACCCTGGAAACACCATATATTTT
TRBJ1-3	TRBV28	NA	TRBD1	CASSYPGQIISGNTIYF	TGTGCCAGCAGTTACCCGGGACAGATAATCTCTGGAAACACCATATATTTT
TRBJ2-5	TRBV6-5	NA	NA	CASSNSRDIPQETQYF	TGTGCCAGCAGTAACTCCCGGGACATCCCACAAGAGACCCAGTACTTC
TRBJ2-7	TRBV19	once	TRBD1	CASSDRGYEQYF	TGTGCCAGTAGTGACAGGGGTTACGAGCAGTACTTC
TRBJ2-2	TRBV6-5	NA	NA	CATDGTPHTGELFF	TGTGCCACTGACGGGACTCCTCACACCGGGGAGCTGTTTTTT
TRBJ1-5	TRBV27	NA	NA	CASSLSTGLAQHF	TGTGCCAGCAGTTTATCGACCGGGTTGGCCCAGCATTTT
TRBJ1-2	TRBV29-1	NA	NA	CSVAGQKRDYGYTF	TGCAGCGTTGCCGGCCAGAAGAGGGACTATGGCTACACCTTC
TRBJ2-1	TRBV4-2	NA	NA	CASSQDLTPNNEQFF	TGTGCCAGCAGCCAAGATTTAACACCAAACAATGAGCAGTTCTTC
TRBJ1-1	TRBV20-1	NA	TRBD1	CSAGTALEAFF	TGCAGTGCTGGGACAGCTCTTGAAGCTTTCTTT
TRBJ2-7	TRBV19	few	NA	CASSLSRVGEQYF	TGTGCCAGTAGTTTATCGCGGGTGGGCGAGCAGTACTTC